This TCR beta chain originates from a study of blood T cell repertoires in COVID-19. Study-level information: Material from acute and convalescent COVID-19 was sourced from the United States, Italy and Spain.

Assay: immunoSEQ multiplex PCR; the TCRdb copy retains only in-frame clones and omits some. The table records 200,000 to 250,000 clones, 80% to 90% of them present only once. Participants were aged about 18 to 100 years, lived in over 20 US areas, and enrolled virtually. Cohort assignment relied on participant-reported clinical history. Cohort 3 donors counted as recovered after two negative PCRs, clearance, or resolved symptoms. This clone showed up just once. The CDR3 contains 16 residues. Unmatched junction bases numbered 8, after V lost 5 bases and J lost 7 bases. Germline V gives CDR1 LNHDA, CDR2 SQIVND (reference sequence).

The specimen was PBMCs or T cells enriched from blood (not recorded which). This chain connects TRBV19 to TRBJ2-2, with 12 positions matching TRBD2. This receptor was taken from a man aged 30 to 39 who had recovered from COVID-19. The DNA of the CDR3 is TGTGCCAGTAGTGGATCTAGCGGGGGGGTTGACGGGGAGCTGTTTTTT. Its protein product is CASSGSSGGVDGELFF.